The 21 T cell receptor beta chains given below trace back to one sample, sequenced in a study of blood T cell repertoires in COVID-19. Profiling relied on immunoSEQ multiplex PCR, and the TCRdb table lists in-frame clones only, not all of them. The repertoire holds about 160,000 clones, with 80% to 85% as singletons. Sequenced sample: peripheral blood. These receptors all stem from a woman aged 55-70 years with acute or convalescent COVID-19.

The chain is built from TRBV6-2 or TRBV6-3 and TRBJ1-3; D is undetermined. The V and J ends lost 0 bases and 0 bases respectively, with 9 bases between them. CDR1 and CDR2 from the germline V gene are MNHEY and SVGEGT. CDR3 size: 16 residues. CDR3 sequence: CASSYSQVLSGNTIYF. As DNA, the CDR3 is TGTGCCAGCAGTTACTCCCAGGTGCTCTCTGGAAACACCATATATTTT.

The chain combines TRBV27 with TRBJ2-2, with D possibly matching TRBD2 (7 bases). V was clipped by 7 bases and J by 7 bases, with 22 bases between them. Germline V lookup: CDR1 MNHEY, CDR2 SMNVEV (reference sequence). The CDR3 runs 16 residues. CDR3 amino acids: CASTPLSGGRNGELFF. The CDR3 region has the DNA TGTGCCAGCACCCCCCTATCCGGGGGGCGTAACGGGGAGCTGTTTTTT.

The J gene is TRBJ1-2, the V gene TRBV28, with 8 nucleotides matching TRBD1. CDR3 size: 14 residues. V lost 6 bases to trimming and J lost 4 bases; unmatched junction nucleotides: 7. CDR1 is MDHEN and CDR2 is SYDVKM in the germline V gene. CDR3: CASRDQGAGYGYTF. The DNA of the CDR3 is TGTGCCAGCAGAGACCAGGGGGCGGGCTATGGCTACACCTTC.

The chain is built from TRBV7-9 and TRBJ2-2, with TRBD1 matching over 9 bases. From germline, CDR1 is SEHNR and CDR2 FQNEAQ (reference sequence). The CDR3 runs to 16 residues. The ends lost 1 base at V and 2 bases at J; junction bases unmatched: 2. This CDR3 is CASSLDRGLNTGELFF. CDR3 nucleotides: TGTGCCAGCAGCTTAGACAGGGGGCTAAACACCGGGGAGCTGTTTTTT.

The rearrangement uses TRBV7-2 and TRBJ2-2, with 9 nucleotides matching TRBD2. CDR3 length: 17 amino acids. Looked up from germline, CDR1 is SGHTA and CDR2 is FQGNSA. Trimming removed 2 bases from V and 6 bases from J; junction bases left unmatched: 10. The CDR3 coding sequence is TGTGCCAGCAGCTTATGGGGAGCGGGGGGTTCATCCGGGGAGCTGTTTTTT. It yields the protein CASSLWGAGGSSGELFF.

In its sample, this clone was seen once. The J gene is TRBJ2-7, the V gene TRBV5-1; 11 bases are shared with TRBD1. The CDR3 length is 15 residues. V was pared by 6 bases and J by 2 bases, with 7 bases of the junction left unmatched. Germline V lookup: CDR1 SGHRS, CDR2 YFSETQ. For the CDR3, the DNA is TGCGCCAGCAATCAGGGGGACAGGGGGACCTACGAGCAGTACTTC. Amino acids: CASNQGDRGTYEQYF.

The rearrangement joins TRBV9 to TRBJ2-1; D unresolved. CDR1 and CDR2 from the germline V gene are SGDLS and YYNGEE. This CDR3 has 15 amino acids. Trimming took off 4 bases at V and 1 base at J, with 12 bases between the two ends. This CDR3 is CASSPQLVSYNEQFF. The CDR3 DNA follows: TGTGCCAGCAGCCCACAGCTGGTTTCCTACAATGAGCAGTTCTTC. Full variable domain (missing parts from reference TRBV9 and TRBJ2-1): DSGVTQTPKHLITATGQRVTLRCSPRSGDLSVYWYQQSLDQGLQFLIQYYNGEERAKGNILERFSAQQFPDLHSELNLSSLELGDSALYFCASSPQLVSYNEQFFGPGTRLTVL.

The sample holds one count of this clone. V usage is TRBV7-8 and J usage is TRBJ1-5; D may be TRBD1 (6 bases). The V end lost 5 bases, the J end lost 4 bases, and 9 bases lay between the germline ends. CDR3 length: 13 amino acids. CDR1 and CDR2 from the germline V gene are SGHVS and FQNEAQ. CDR3 bases: TGTGCCAGCAGCGCGGACAGAAATCAGCCCCAGCATTTT. It codes for CASSADRNQPQHF.

The J gene is TRBJ2-4, the V gene TRBV9, with 9 bases identical to TRBD2. CDR1 SGDLS and CDR2 YYNGEE come from the germline V gene. The V and J ends lost 4 bases and 9 bases, in that order; junction bases with no gene match: 14. This CDR3 comprises 16 residues. CDR3 DNA sequence: TGTGCCAGCAGCCCGAGCCCAGCGGGGGGTTTAGGCATTCAGTACTTC. This sequence encodes CASSPSPAGGLGIQYF. Looking up the rest from reference TRBV9 and TRBJ2-4 gives the full variable domain: DSGVTQTPKHLITATGQRVTLRCSPRSGDLSVYWYQQSLDQGLQFLIQYYNGEERAKGNILERFSAQQFPDLHSELNLSSLELGDSALYFCASSPSPAGGLGIQYFGAGTRLSVL.

The rearrangement joins TRBV9 to TRBJ2-7, with 12 positions matching TRBD1. CDR1 SGDLS and CDR2 YYNGEE come from the germline V gene. This CDR3 is 15 amino acids long. V lost 0 bases to trimming and J lost 7 bases; unmatched junction nucleotides: 5. CDR3 residues: CASSVEGQGAGEQYF. The CDR3 DNA is TGTGCCAGCAGCGTAGAGGGACAGGGGGCTGGGGAGCAGTACTTC.

This clone was recorded only once. V and J are TRBV28 and TRBJ1-3; no reliable D call. The CDR3 is 12 amino acids. V was cut by 3 bases and J by 8 bases, with 8 bases left in between. Germline V gene sequence: CDR1 MDHEN, CDR2 SYDVKM. CDR3 loop: CASSLFRDTIYF. The CDR3, as DNA: TGTGCCAGCAGTTTGTTCCGGGACACCATATATTTT.

The chain combines TRBV6-2 or TRBV6-3 with TRBJ1-2, with TRBD1 identical over 10 bases. The CDR3 runs to 16 residues. V dropped 2 bases and J dropped 4; count of bases not matched to a gene: 7. Germline CDR1 reads MNHEY; CDR2 reads SVGEGT. The CDR3 reads CASSYPPGTGAYGYTF. The DNA for the CDR3 is TGTGCCAGCAGTTACCCGCCCGGGACAGGGGCCTATGGCTACACCTTC.

The chain links TRBV5-1 to TRBJ2-7, with TRBD2 matching 7 bases. CDR3 size: 14 residues. The V and J ends lost 4 bases and 2 bases, in that order; junction bases with no gene match: 6. Germline CDR1 reads SGHRS; CDR2 reads YFSETQ. CDR3 nucleotide sequence: TGCGCCAGCAGCGTTAGCGGGCCCCCCTACGAGCAGTACTTC. Protein product: CASSVSGPPYEQYF.

This clone has a handful of counts. The rearrangement joins TRBV2 to TRBJ1-1; possibly TRBD1 for D (6 bases). Trimming took 6 bases from V and 1 from J, leaving 9 bases between them. Germline V gives CDR1 SNHLY, CDR2 FYNNEI. The CDR3 has 13 amino acids. This chain's CDR3 is CASRPGQNTEAFF. The DNA of the CDR3 is TGTGCCAGCAGGCCGGGACAGAACACTGAAGCTTTCTTT.

The rearrangement uses TRBV6-5 and TRBJ2-2; no firm D call. V was pared by 7 bases and J by 3 bases, with 12 bases between. The CDR3 is made up of 14 amino acids. CDR1 is MNHEY and CDR2 is SVGAGI in the germline V gene. The DNA for the CDR3 is TGTGCCAGCAAGCGAGTCGGCGACACCGGGGAGCTGTTTTTT. This encodes CASKRVGDTGELFF.

Of note for this clone: One end of the junction does not line up with germline, which may come from a read error. The V gene is TRBV7-7, the J gene TRBJ1-5; TRBD1 matches 9 bases. The CDR3 totals 13 residues. CDR1 SSHAT and CDR2 FNYEAQ come from the germline V gene (reference sequence). The CDR3 loop is CASSRDRDGPQHF. CDR3 nucleotides: TGTGCTAGCAGTCGGGACAGGGACGGTCCCCAGCATTTT.

The J gene is TRBJ1-5, the V gene TRBV7-2; D call uncertain. The CDR3 length is 13 residues. The germline CDR1 and CDR2 sequences are SGHTA and FQGNSA. The V end was cut by 2 bases, the J end by 4 bases, with 6 bases between. CDR3 protein: CASSLPGNQPQHF. CDR3 DNA sequence: TGTGCCAGCAGCTTACCGGGGAATCAGCCCCAGCATTTT.

The chain is built from TRBV28 and TRBJ2-7, with 7 bases fitting TRBD1. The CDR3 has 13 residues. V lost 6 bases, J lost 3 bases, and 5 bases stayed unmatched. Germline values: CDR1 MDHEN, CDR2 SYDVKM. The CDR3 spells CASSAPGGYEQYF. DNA of the CDR3: TGTGCCAGCAGCGCCCCAGGGGGCTACGAGCAGTACTTC.

This chain joins TRBV5-1 and TRBJ2-7, with D perhaps matching TRBD1 (6 bases). Trimming removed 6 bases from V and 1 base from J, with 20 bases in between. CDR1 is SGHRS and CDR2 is YFSETQ in the germline V gene. The CDR3 length is 16 residues. DNA for the CDR3: TGCGCCAGCACCCTTACGGCAGGGGTTTCTTCCTACGAGCAGTACTTC. Translating gives CASTLTAGVSSYEQYF.

CDR3 in DNA: TGCGCCAGCAGCTTGGGACTAGCGGGAGGGTATAATGAGCAGTTCTTC. Protein: CASSLGLAGGYNEQFF. This chain connects TRBV5-1 to TRBJ2-1; 14 nucleotides line up with TRBD2. Germline lookup yields CDR1 SGHRS and CDR2 YFSETQ. The CDR3 consists of 16 residues. Germline trimming cut 0 bases from V and 7 bases from J; bases unmatched to any gene: 3.

Here the CDR3 DNA reads TGTGCCAGCAGCATCAGAGGGGGTACGGGCTATGGCTACACCTTC. This translates into CASSIRGGTGYGYTF. J is TRBJ1-2 and V is TRBV7-3; the D gene is possibly TRBD1 (6 bases). The V gene's germline CDR1 is SGHTA and CDR2 FQGTGA. V was cut by 5 bases and J by 4 bases, with 17 bases left in between. This CDR3 region has 15 residues.